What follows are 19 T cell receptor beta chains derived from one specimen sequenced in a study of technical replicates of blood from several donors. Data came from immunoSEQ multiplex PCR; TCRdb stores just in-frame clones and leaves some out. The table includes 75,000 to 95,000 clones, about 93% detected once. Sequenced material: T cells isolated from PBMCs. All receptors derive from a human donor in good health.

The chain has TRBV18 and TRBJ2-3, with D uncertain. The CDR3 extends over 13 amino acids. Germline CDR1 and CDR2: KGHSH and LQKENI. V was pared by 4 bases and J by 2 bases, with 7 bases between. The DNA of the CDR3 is TGTGCCAGCTCACAGCCTAACACAGATACGCAGTATTTT. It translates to CASSQPNTDTQYF. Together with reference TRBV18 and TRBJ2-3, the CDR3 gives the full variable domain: NAGVMQNPRHLVRRRGQEARLRCSPMKGHSHVYWYRQLPEEGLKFMVYLQKENIIDESGMPKERFSAEFPKEGPSILRIQQVVRGDSAAYFCASSQPNTDTQYFGPGTRLTVL.

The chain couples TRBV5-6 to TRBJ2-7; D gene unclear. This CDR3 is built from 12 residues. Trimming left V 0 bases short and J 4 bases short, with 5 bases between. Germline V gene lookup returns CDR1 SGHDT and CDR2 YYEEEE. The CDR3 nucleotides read TGTGCCAGCAGCTTGGATCGGTACGAGCAGTACTTC. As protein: CASSLDRYEQYF. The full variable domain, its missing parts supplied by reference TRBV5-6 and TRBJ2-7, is DAGVTQSPTHLIKTRGQQVTLRCSPKSGHDTVSWYQQALGQGPQFIFQYYEEEERQRGNFPDRFSGHQFPNYSSELNVNALLLGDSALYLCASSLDRYEQYFGPGTRLTVT.

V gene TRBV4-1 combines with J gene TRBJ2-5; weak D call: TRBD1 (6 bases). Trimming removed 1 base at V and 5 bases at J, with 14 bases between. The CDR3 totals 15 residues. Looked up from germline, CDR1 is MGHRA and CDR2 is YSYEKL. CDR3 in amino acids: CASSQGNRVRETQYF. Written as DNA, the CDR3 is TGCGCCAGCAGCCAAGGGAACAGGGTAAGGGAGACCCAGTACTTC.

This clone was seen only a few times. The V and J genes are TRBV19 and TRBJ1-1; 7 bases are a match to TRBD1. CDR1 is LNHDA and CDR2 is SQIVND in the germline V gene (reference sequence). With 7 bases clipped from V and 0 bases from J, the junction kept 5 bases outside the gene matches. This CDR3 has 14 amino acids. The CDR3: CASTLQGMNTEAFF. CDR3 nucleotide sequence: TGTGCCAGTACCCTACAGGGGATGAACACTGAAGCTTTCTTT.

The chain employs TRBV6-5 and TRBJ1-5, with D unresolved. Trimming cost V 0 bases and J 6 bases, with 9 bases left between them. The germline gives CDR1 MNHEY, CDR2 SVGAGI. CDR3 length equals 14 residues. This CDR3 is CASSYSFIGQPQHF. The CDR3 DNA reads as TGTGCCAGCAGTTACTCTTTTATCGGTCAGCCCCAGCATTTT.

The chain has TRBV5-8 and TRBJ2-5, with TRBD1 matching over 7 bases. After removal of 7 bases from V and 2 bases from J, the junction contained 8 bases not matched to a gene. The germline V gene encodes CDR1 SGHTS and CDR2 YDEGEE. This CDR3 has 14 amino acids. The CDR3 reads CASPTPDRQETQYF. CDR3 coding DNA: TGTGCCAGCCCTACACCGGACAGGCAAGAGACCCAGTACTTC.

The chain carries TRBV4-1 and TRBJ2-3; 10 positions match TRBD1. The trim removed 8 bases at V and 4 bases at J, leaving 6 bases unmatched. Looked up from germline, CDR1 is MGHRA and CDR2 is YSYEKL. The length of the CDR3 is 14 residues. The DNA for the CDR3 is TGCGCCAGCCGGGACAGGGGAAGCTCAGATACGCAGTATTTT. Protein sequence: CASRDRGSSDTQYF.

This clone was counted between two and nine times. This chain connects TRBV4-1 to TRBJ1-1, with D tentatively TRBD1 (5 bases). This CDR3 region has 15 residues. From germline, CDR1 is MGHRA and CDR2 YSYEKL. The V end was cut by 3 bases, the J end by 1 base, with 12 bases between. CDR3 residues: CASSQFRGRNTEAFF. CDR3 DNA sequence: TGCGCCAGCAGCCAGTTTCGGGGGAGGAACACTGAAGCTTTCTTT.

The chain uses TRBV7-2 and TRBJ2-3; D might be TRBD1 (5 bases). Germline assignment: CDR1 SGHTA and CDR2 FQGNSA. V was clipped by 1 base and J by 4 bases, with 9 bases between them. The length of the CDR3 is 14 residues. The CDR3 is CASSLGVGPDTQYF. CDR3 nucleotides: TGTGCCAGCAGCTTAGGGGTGGGGCCAGATACGCAGTATTTT.

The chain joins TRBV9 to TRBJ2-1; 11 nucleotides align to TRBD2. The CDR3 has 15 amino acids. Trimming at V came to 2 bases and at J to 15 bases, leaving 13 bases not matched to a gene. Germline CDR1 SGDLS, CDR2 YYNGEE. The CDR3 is CASSVTQTSGGGPFF. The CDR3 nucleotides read TGTGCCAGCAGCGTCACACAAACTAGCGGGGGAGGTCCGTTCTTC.

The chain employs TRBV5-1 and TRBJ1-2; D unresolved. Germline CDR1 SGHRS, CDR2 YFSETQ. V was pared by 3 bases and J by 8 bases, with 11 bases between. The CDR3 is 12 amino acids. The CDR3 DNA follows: TGCGCCAGCAGCTCGGAGGGCGTCGGCTACACCTTC. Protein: CASSSEGVGYTF.

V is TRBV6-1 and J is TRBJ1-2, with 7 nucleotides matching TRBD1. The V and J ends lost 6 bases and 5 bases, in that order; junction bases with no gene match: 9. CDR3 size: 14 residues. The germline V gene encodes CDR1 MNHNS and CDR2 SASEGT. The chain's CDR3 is CASRDKGQPYGYTF. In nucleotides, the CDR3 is TGTGCCAGCAGAGATAAGGGACAGCCATATGGCTACACCTTC.

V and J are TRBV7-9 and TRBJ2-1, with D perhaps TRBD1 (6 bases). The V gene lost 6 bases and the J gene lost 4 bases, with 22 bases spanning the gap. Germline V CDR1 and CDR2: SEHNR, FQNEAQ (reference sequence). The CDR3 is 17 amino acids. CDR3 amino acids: CASSSFASMGAYNEQFF. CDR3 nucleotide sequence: TGTGCCAGCAGTTCCTTCGCGAGTATGGGGGCATACAATGAGCAGTTCTTC.

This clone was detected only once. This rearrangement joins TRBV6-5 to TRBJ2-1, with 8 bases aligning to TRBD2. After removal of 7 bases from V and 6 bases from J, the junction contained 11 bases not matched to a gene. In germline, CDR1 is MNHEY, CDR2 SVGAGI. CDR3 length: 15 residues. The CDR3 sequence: CASMWGTSRANEQFF. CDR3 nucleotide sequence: TGTGCCAGCATGTGGGGGACTAGTCGAGCCAATGAGCAGTTCTTC.

CDR3 DNA sequence: TGCAGTGCCCAAACAGTCTATGGCTACACCTTC. Amino acids: CSAQTVYGYTF. The V call is TRBV20-1, the J call TRBJ1-2; no firm D call. Germline values: CDR1 DFQATT, CDR2 SNEGSKA (reference sequence). This CDR3 region has 11 residues. Trimming cost V 6 bases and J 4 bases, with 9 bases left between them.

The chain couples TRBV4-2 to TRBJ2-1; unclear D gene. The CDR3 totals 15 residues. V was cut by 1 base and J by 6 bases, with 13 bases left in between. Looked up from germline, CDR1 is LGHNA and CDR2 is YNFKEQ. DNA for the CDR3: TGTGCCAGCAGCCAAGGCGGCGTGAGGAGCAATGAGCAGTTCTTC. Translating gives CASSQGGVRSNEQFF.

The CDR3 region has the DNA TGTGCCAGCAGTTACGAGAGGAACACTGAAGCTTTCTTT. It is translated as CASSYERNTEAFF. This chain joins TRBV6-5 and TRBJ1-1, with D hard to call. Looked up from germline, CDR1 is MNHEY and CDR2 is SVGAGI. V was trimmed by 2 bases and J by 1 base, leaving 5 bases between them. The CDR3 sequence is 13 residues long.

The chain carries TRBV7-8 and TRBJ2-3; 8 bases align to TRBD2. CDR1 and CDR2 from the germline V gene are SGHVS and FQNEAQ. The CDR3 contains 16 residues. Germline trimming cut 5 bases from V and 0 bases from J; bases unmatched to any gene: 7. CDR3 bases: TGTGCCAGCAGCCTAAGGACTAGCAGTAGCACAGATACGCAGTATTTT. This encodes CASSLRTSSSTDTQYF.

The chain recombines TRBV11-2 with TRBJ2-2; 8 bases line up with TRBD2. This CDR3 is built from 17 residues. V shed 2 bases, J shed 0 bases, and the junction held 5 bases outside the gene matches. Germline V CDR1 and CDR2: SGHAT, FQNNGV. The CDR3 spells CASSLSSGRANTGELFF. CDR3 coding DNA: TGTGCCAGCAGCTTATCCAGCGGGAGAGCGAACACCGGGGAGCTGTTTTTT.